This T cell receptor beta chain comes out of a study of a mutant IDH1 vaccine in newly diagnosed glioma listed by TCRdb under 2021. A note on the overall study: Of the 30 to 35 patients who were treated, approximately 60% were male and around 40% were female, and the mean age was around 40 years. Prior to enrollment, patients had been given standard therapy consisting of radiotherapy alone, temozolomide alone, or radiochemotherapy with temozolomide, with the combination given to most patients. Six visits were used for peripheral blood collection: V03 (baseline), V05, V07, V10, V12 and V13. Longitudinal TCRB deep sequencing was performed for about two dozen treated patients wherever samples were available for exploratory analyses.

Comments on this clone: Its binding antigen is unknown. The input lacks base qualities; no much larger clone sits a single base away.

Paper-wide results and their limitations: Selection of PBMC samples for TCRB deep sequencing was based on availability. It was noted by the authors that analyses of patient blood samples could not be reproduced owing to sample limitations. No apparent relationship was observed between pseudoprogression and alterations in the top peripheral T cell clonotypes detected by TCRB sequencing. Immune responses induced by the vaccine were seen in approximately 92% of patients across multiple MHC alleles.

What the time point label conveys for this sample: baseline, week 1 (first vaccination visit). The treatment or condition label for this specimen denotes: pre-vaccination baseline after standard-of-care therapy. Newly diagnosed WHO grade 3 or 4 IDH1-mutant astrocytomas showing loss of nuclear ATRX were present in the donors. The samples were drawn from NOA16, a multicentre, single-arm, open-label phase I trial in Germany that tested a mutant IDH1 peptide vaccine in humans for the first time. Blood drawn at visit V03 was used as the baseline sample for immunogenicity testing. Genomic DNA for TCRB sequencing was extracted from EDTA blood using the DNeasy Blood and Tissue Kit. The V end loses 11 bases and the J end loses 1 base, and a stretch of 14 bases separates them. The CDR3 covers 13 residues, taking in both the cysteine and the phenylalanine. Solely the CDR3 DNA is kept, with 39 bases framed from the first base. The germline V gene provides CDR1 ENHRY and CDR2 SYGVKD.

Libraries were made using the immunoSEQ multiplex PCR assay. Following the manufacturer's protocol, the hsTCRB Kit was used to amplify rearranged TCR beta chain sequences. Sequencing of TCRB libraries was carried out on an Illumina MiSeq. The authors processed their data as follows. The kit vendor's proprietary platform handled demultiplexing, trimming and gene mapping. TCRdb holds this immuneACCESS table with in-frame rearrangements only. Some clones are missing; in checked studies, unresolved V genes explain under half, and the rest has no known cause. V, J and clone size are those of that table, while D and trimming were read from the DNA. The sample records about 92,000 clones, roughly four fifths of which are singletons. Approximately 8% of the sample is held by the ten biggest clonotypes.

The sequenced sample was PBMCs, obtained from a glioma patient treated with radiotherapy, temozolomide or both. The clonotype was recovered from a woman in her forties or fifties with glioma. The sequence is built from TRBV10-3 and TRBJ1-1; the D gene is possibly TRBD1, with 5 bases matching. The DNA is TGTGCCGGCCGGGGGGAGAGGAACACTGAAGCTTTCTTT. It translates to CAGRGERNTEAFF.